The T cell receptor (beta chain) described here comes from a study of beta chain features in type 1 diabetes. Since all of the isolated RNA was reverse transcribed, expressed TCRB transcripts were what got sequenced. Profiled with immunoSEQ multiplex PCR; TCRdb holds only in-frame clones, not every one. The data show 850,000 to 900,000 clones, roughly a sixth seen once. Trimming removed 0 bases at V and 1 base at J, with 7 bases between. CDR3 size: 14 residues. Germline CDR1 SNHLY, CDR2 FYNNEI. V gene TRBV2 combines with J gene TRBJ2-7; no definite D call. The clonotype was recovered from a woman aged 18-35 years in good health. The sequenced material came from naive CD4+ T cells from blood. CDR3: CASSEAPLSYEQYF. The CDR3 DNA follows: TGTGCCAGCAGTGAAGCGCCTCTTTCCTACGAGCAGTACTTC.